This T cell receptor beta chain was captured by sequencing in a study of T cell responses to AZD1222 COVID-19 vaccine. This CDR3 spans 17 amino acids. V was clipped by 1 base and J by 2 bases; unmatched bases: 8. Germline V gives CDR1 MGHRA, CDR2 YSYEKL. Measured with immunoSEQ multiplex PCR; TCRdb has only the in-frame clones, and not every one. The sample lists under 150,000 clones; over 90% were seen once. This receptor was taken from an adult in good health. This sample comprised peripheral blood, obtained on day 0 of AZD1222 vaccination. The chain links TRBV4-1 to TRBJ1-3; 7 bases line up with TRBD1. CDR3 nucleotide sequence: TGCGCCAGCAGCCAAGGGGAGGGGGCGAGTCCTGGAAACACCATATATTTT. Translation: CASSQGEGASPGNTIYF.